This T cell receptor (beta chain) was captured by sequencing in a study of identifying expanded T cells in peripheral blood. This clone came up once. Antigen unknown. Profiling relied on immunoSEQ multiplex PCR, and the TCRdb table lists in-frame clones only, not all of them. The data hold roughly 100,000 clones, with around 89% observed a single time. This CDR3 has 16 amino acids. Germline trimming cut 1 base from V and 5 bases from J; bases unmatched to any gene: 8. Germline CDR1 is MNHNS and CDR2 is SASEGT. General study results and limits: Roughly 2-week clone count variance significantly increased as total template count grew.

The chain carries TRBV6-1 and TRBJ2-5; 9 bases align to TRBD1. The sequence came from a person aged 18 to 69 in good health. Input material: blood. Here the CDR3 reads CASSEGTGQGWETQYF. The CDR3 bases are TGTGCCAGCAGTGAAGGGACGGGACAGGGTTGGGAGACCCAGTACTTC.